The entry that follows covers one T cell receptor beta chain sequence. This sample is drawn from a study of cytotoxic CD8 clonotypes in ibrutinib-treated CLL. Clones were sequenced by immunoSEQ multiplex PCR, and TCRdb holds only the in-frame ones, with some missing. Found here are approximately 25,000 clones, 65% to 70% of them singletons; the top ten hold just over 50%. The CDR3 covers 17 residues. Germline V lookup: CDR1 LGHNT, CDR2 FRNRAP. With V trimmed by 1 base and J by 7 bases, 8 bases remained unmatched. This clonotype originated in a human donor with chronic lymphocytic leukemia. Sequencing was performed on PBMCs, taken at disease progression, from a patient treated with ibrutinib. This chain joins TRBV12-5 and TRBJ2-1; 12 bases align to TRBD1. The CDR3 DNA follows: TGTGCTAGTGGTTTGGAGACCGGGACAGGGGGCTTTAATGAGCAGTTCTTC. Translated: CASGLETGTGGFNEQFF.